This TCR beta chain is from a study of blood T cell repertoires in COVID-19. The CDR3 covers 12 residues. V gave up 3 bases and J gave up 5 bases, with 8 bases separating them. Germline CDR1 is SGHTS and CDR2 is YDEGEE. Original data processing: Amplification of reference gene primers was used by the study to estimate nucleated cell counts. Here immunoSEQ multiplex PCR was the method, and the copy in TCRdb shows in-frame clones only, minus some. That table supplies the V and J calls and clone size; D and trimming were determined from the DNA. The data show 87,000 or so clones, with about 80% seen just once and about 2% held by the top ten.

The genes are TRBV5-8 and TRBJ2-5, with D possibly matching TRBD2 (6 bases). The TCR comes from a woman in her seventies with acute or convalescent COVID-19. Sequenced sample: peripheral blood. In DNA, the CDR3 is TGTGCCAGCAGCTGGGGGGTCGAGACCCAGTACTTC. It encodes CASSWGVETQYF.